The 2 T cell receptor beta chains below come from one sample, sequenced in a study of circulating CD8 cells and anti-PD-1 response in melanoma. Live CD3+CD8+TCRalphabeta+ cells were sorted into four subsets by PD-1 and/or TIGIT. The QIAseq Immune Repertoire TCR panel built the libraries from roughly 15 ng of total RNA. TCRdb ran MiXCR on the reads and lists one entry per CDR3 protein. The profile shows about 460 distinct CDR3 sequences, 8.6% of them singletons. This specimen was CD8+ T cells from PBMCs, taken at baseline or after one month of anti-PD-1 therapy (not recorded which). The receptors stem from a human donor with melanoma.

This clonotype ranks as large. V usage is TRBV29-1 and J usage is TRBJ2-3; TRBD2 is a possible D gene (5 bases). Deletions cut 3 bases from V and 3 bases from J, with 10 bases between. This CDR3 region has 13 residues. Germline V gives CDR1 SQVTM, CDR2 ANQGSEA. The CDR3: CSVEAGLTDTQYF. As DNA, the CDR3 is TGCAGCGTTGAGGCAGGACTTACAGATACGCAGTATTTT.

This clonotype is labeled medium-sized. The CDR3 sequence: CSVELTDRLVVNEQFF. Written as DNA, the CDR3 is TGCAGCGTCGAATTGACAGACCGCCTGGTGGTGAATGAGCAGTTCTTC. The chain combines TRBV29-1 with TRBJ2-1, with D perhaps TRBD1 (5 bases). The germline CDR1 and CDR2 sequences are SQVTM and ANQGSEA. V was trimmed by 6 bases and J by 7 bases, leaving 25 bases between them. The CDR3 covers 16 residues.